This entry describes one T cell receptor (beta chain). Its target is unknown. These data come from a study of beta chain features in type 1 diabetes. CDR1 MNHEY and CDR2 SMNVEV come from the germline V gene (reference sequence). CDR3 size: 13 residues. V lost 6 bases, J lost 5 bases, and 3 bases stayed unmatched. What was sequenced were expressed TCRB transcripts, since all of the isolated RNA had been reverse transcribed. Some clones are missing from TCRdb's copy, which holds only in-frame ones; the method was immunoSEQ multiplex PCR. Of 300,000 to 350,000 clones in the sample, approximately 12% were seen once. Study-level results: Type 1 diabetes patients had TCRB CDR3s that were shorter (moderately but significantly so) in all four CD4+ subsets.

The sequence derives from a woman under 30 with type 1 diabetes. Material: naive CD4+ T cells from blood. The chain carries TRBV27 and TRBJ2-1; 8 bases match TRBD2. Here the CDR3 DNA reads TGTGCCAGCAGGACGACTAGCGACAATGAGCAGTTCTTC. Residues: CASRTTSDNEQFF.